Each of the 14 T cell receptor beta chains below was sequenced from the same sample in a study of vaccination and CD4 T cells after COVID-19. Stated treatment: roughly ten-day PBMC culture with coronavirus spike peptide pools or control peptides (ViraFEST assay). The Oncomine TCR Beta short-read assay was applied to DNA of cultured CD4+ T cells. TCRdb processed the PCR reads anew with MiXCR; each CDR3 protein has one entry. The repertoire holds about 13,000 distinct CDR3 sequences, with about 25% as singletons. These receptors have no known antigen. The sequenced material came from CD4+ T cells from blood, cultured in vitro. The source is a human donor who had recovered from COVID-19.

This clonotype has a handful of counts. J is TRBJ2-3 and V is TRBV7-2; D gene unclear. This CDR3 comprises 11 residues. Germline lookup yields CDR1 SGHTA and CDR2 FQGNSA. Trimming shortened V by 5 bases and J by 6 bases, and 6 bases separated the two germline ends. In DNA, the CDR3 is TGTGCCAGCAGCCGGGTGGATACGCAGTATTTT. Protein sequence: CASSRVDTQYF.

As regards this clonotype: At one end the junction does not follow the germline gene, possibly because of a read error. V and J are TRBV12-5 and TRBJ2-1, with 8 nucleotides matching TRBD2. CDR3 length: 12 residues. In germline, CDR1 is LGHNT, CDR2 FRNRAP. Here the CDR3 reads CASGQQRGHPIF. CDR3 DNA: TGTGCTAGTGGTCAACAGCGGGGGCACCCCATCTTC.

V and J are TRBV29-1 and TRBJ1-1, with TRBD1 as a possible D gene (5 bases). Trimming shortened V by 8 bases and J by 1 base, and 14 bases separated the two germline ends. The CDR3 contains 13 residues. In germline, CDR1 is SQVTM, CDR2 ANQGSEA. CDR3 sequence reads: CSYSGAPNTEAFF. The CDR3 nucleotides read TGCAGCTATTCTGGGGCCCCGAACACTGAAGCTTTCTTT. The full variable domain, with the rest looked up from reference TRBV29-1 and TRBJ1-1, is SAVISQKPSRDICQRGTSLTIQCQVDSQVTMMFWYRQQPGQSLTLIATANQGSEATYESGFVIDKFPISRPNLTFSTLTVSNMSPEDSSIYLCSYSGAPNTEAFFGQGTRLTVV.

The V gene is TRBV18, the J gene TRBJ2-1, with D possibly being TRBD2 (6 bases). CDR3 length: 15 residues. CDR1 and CDR2 from the germline V gene are KGHSH and LQKENI. V was cut by 3 bases and J by 0 bases, with 9 bases left in between. The CDR3 DNA reads as TGTGCCAGCTCACCTAGCGGTTCCTCCTACAATGAGCAGTTCTTC. Amino acid sequence: CASSPSGSSYNEQFF.

The gene calls are TRBV20-1 and TRBJ2-7, with D uncertain. Germline loops: CDR1 DFQATT, CDR2 SNEGSKA (reference sequence). V was pared by 1 base and J by 4 bases, with 8 bases between. This CDR3 contains 12 residues. Here the CDR3 reads CSARAQRYEQYF. The CDR3, as DNA: TGCAGTGCTAGAGCGCAGCGTTACGAGCAGTACTTC.

V gene TRBV7-2 combines with J gene TRBJ2-1; 8 bases map to TRBD1. V lost 0 bases and J lost 2; bases outside the gene matches: 0. From germline, CDR1 is SGHTA and CDR2 FQGNSA. This CDR3 is built from 15 residues. This CDR3 reads CASSLARGPYNEQFF. The CDR3 DNA reads as TGTGCCAGCAGCTTAGCCAGGGGGCCCTACAATGAGCAGTTCTTC.

The CDR3 loop is CASSYRDSLYGYTF. CDR3 DNA: TGTGCCAGCAGCTACCGGGACAGTCTCTATGGCTACACCTTC. The chain uses TRBV3-1 and TRBJ1-2, with TRBD1 matching 7 bases. CDR3 length equals 14 residues. Germline CDR1 reads LGHDT; CDR2 reads YNNKEL (reference sequence). J lost 4 bases, V lost 5 bases, and 7 bases had no gene match.

Remarks on this clonotype: One end of the junction varies from germline; a read error may be responsible. V usage is TRBV30 and J usage is TRBJ1-4, with TRBD1 matching 9 bases. The CDR3 loop spans 11 amino acids. The germline V gene encodes CDR1 GTSNPN and CDR2 SVGIG (reference sequence). This CDR3 reads CGTGQREKLFF. DNA for the CDR3: TGCGGGACAGGGCAAAGAGAAAAACTGTTTTTT. The full variable domain, completed using reference TRBV30 and TRBJ1-4, is SQTIHQWPATLVQPVGSPLSLECTVEGTSNPNLYWYRQAAGRGLQLLFYSVGIGQISSEVPQNLSASRPQDRQFILSSKKLLLSDSGFYLCGTGQREKLFFGSGTQLSVL.

This chain joins TRBV6-1 and TRBJ1-3; D ambiguous. V was cut by 6 bases and J by 1 base, with 10 bases left in between. This CDR3 contains 14 residues. Germline V gene lookup returns CDR1 MNHNS and CDR2 SASEGT. CDR3 bases: TGTGCCAGCAGCCGAGGGTATTCTGGAAACACCATATATTTT. It is translated as CASSRGYSGNTIYF.

In its sample, this clonotype was seen a few times. The chain joins TRBV7-9 to TRBJ2-2, with no clear D. Germline lookup yields CDR1 SEHNR and CDR2 FQNEAQ (reference sequence). This CDR3 is 16 amino acids long. V shed 1 base and J shed 6 bases, with 15 bases lying between them. The CDR3 region has the DNA TGTGCCAGCAGCTTAGAAATAACCCAAAACGCCGGGGAGCTGTTTTTT. Its protein product is CASSLEITQNAGELFF.

The CDR3 bases are TGTGCCACCAGGGGCGTTTCGGGGGGCACCGGGGAGCTGTTTTTT. This codes for CATRGVSGGTGELFF. V usage is TRBV24-1 and J usage is TRBJ2-2, with 7 bases fitting TRBD2. Germline-derived CDR1 and CDR2 are KGHDR and SFDVKD. V dropped 7 bases and J dropped 4; count of bases not matched to a gene: 8. This CDR3 is 15 amino acids long.

The chain carries TRBV20-1 and TRBJ2-1, with a tentative D call TRBD1 (6 bases). Trimming removed 3 bases at V and 0 bases at J, with 9 bases between. This CDR3 spans 14 amino acids. The germline V gene encodes CDR1 DFQATT and CDR2 SNEGSKA (reference sequence). The CDR3 loop is CSASTGSSYNEQFF. CDR3 nucleotide sequence: TGCAGTGCTAGTACAGGGAGCTCCTACAATGAGCAGTTCTTC.

V usage is TRBV7-9 and J usage is TRBJ1-1, with no clear D. Germline CDR1 reads SEHNR; CDR2 reads FQNEAQ (reference sequence). Trimming removed 3 bases at V and 1 base at J, with 6 bases between. The CDR3 has 13 residues. CDR3 DNA: TGTGCCAGCAGCTTTGGGCGGAACACTGAAGCTTTCTTT. Translated: CASSFGRNTEAFF.

The chain couples TRBV6-1 to TRBJ2-2, with 8 bases matching TRBD2. Looked up from germline, CDR1 is MNHNS and CDR2 is SASEGT. The junction had 14 bases not matched to a gene; V was cut back by 5 bases and J by 0 bases. The CDR3 extends over 19 amino acids. CDR3 sequence reads: CASSTLRGRGGPNTGELFF. DNA for the CDR3: TGTGCCAGCAGTACGCTTAGGGGTCGCGGGGGGCCGAACACCGGGGAGCTGTTTTTT.